What follows are 27 T cell receptor beta chains derived from one specimen sequenced in a study of patients and donors after allogeneic stem cell transplantation. TCRdb passed the RT-PCR reads through MiXCR, listing each CDR3 protein once. Among hundreds of thousands of distinct CDR3 sequences listed, 16% were seen once. Sample: blood, either unsorted or a sorted T cell fraction (not recorded which). The source of these receptors is a human donor who was either an allogeneic HSCT recipient or a stem cell or donor lymphocyte infusion donor (not recorded which). It is not recorded whose cells these are; they may come from a transplant donor.

This clonotype appeared a few times. The V gene is TRBV18, the J gene TRBJ1-4, with no clear D. The CDR3 is 12 amino acids. Trimming cost V 3 bases and J 8 bases, with 7 bases left between them. Germline V gene lookup returns CDR1 KGHSH and CDR2 LQKENI. CDR3 DNA: TGTGCCAGCTCACCGGTGGGCGAAAAACTGTTTTTT. Residues: CASSPVGEKLFF.

This clonotype was seen a handful of times. The genes are TRBV2 and TRBJ1-2; perhaps TRBD1 as D (5 bases). Germline V gene data show CDR1 as SNHLY and CDR2 as FYNNEI. The length of the CDR3 is 13 residues. Trimming removed 6 bases at V and 0 bases at J, with 8 bases between. CDR3 coding DNA: TGTGCCAGCAGGACAGCCGCTAACTATGGCTACACCTTC. This translates into CASRTAANYGYTF.

This clonotype was recorded a few times. The chain recombines TRBV9 with TRBJ1-1; D remains ambiguous. V dropped 0 bases and J dropped 4 bases, with 13 bases sitting between them. CDR3 size: 15 residues. CDR1 is SGDLS, CDR2 YYNGEE, per germline. CDR3 region: CASSVELVGSTEAFF. CDR3 bases: TGTGCCAGCAGCGTAGAGTTGGTAGGTTCCACTGAAGCTTTCTTT.

The chain is built from TRBV4-3 and TRBJ1-5; 9 bases are a match to TRBD1. Germline lookup yields CDR1 LGHNA and CDR2 YSLEER. J gave up 3 bases and V 1 base, and 13 bases lay outside the gene matches. This CDR3 has 19 residues. CDR3 DNA sequence: TGCGCCAGCAGCCAAGCCATAAACACTGGGACAGGGAACAATCAGCCCCAGCATTTT. The encoded protein is CASSQAINTGTGNNQPQHF.

This clonotype was detected only a few times. The chain has TRBV6-5 and TRBJ2-7, with TRBD1 matching 7 bases. Germline V gene sequence: CDR1 MNHEY, CDR2 SVGAGI. The J segment lost 2 bases and the V segment lost 2 bases, leaving 9 bases of the junction unmatched. This CDR3 has 16 amino acids. CDR3 sequence (DNA): TGTGCCAGCAGTTACACCATACAGGGGTCGACCTACGAGCAGTACTTC. Protein: CASSYTIQGSTYEQYF.

This chain connects TRBV7-3 to TRBJ2-5, with 7 bases identical to TRBD1. Germline CDR1 and CDR2: SGHTA and FQGTGA. Germline trimming cut 6 bases from V and 7 bases from J; bases unmatched to any gene: 8. The length of the CDR3 is 13 residues. The CDR3 loop is CASRPGGKGTQYF. CDR3 bases: TGTGCCAGCAGACCAGGGGGTAAGGGGACCCAGTACTTC.

The chain joins TRBV12-3 or TRBV12-4 to TRBJ1-5; maybe TRBD1 (5 bases). V lost 6 bases, J lost 9 bases, and 18 bases lay in between. The CDR3 spans 14 residues. CDR3 DNA sequence: TGTGCCAGCAGCTCATCCTACGGGGCGAGGCCCCAGCATTTT. Amino acid sequence: CASSSSYGARPQHF.

This chain joins TRBV11-2 and TRBJ2-3, with D possibly matching TRBD2 (6 bases). The length of the CDR3 is 14 residues. V lost 8 bases to trimming and J lost 3 bases, with 15 bases between them. In germline, CDR1 is SGHAT, CDR2 FQNNGV. The CDR3 DNA follows: TGTGCCAGCGCCTGGGCGGGGCAAACAGATACGCAGTATTTT. Protein: CASAWAGQTDTQYF.

This clonotype was found a few times. The junction shows a germline mismatch at one end, possibly a read error. The J gene is TRBJ2-1, the V gene TRBV3-1, with 7 bases that match TRBD1. Germline CDR1 is LGHDT and CDR2 is YNNKEL (reference sequence). The CDR3 has 10 residues. Here the CDR3 reads CFRTGNEQFF. In nucleotides, the CDR3 is TGCTTTAGGACAGGCAATGAGCAGTTCTTC.

This clonotype was counted many times. The gene calls are TRBV29-1 and TRBJ1-2; D gene uncertain. Looked up from germline, CDR1 is SQVTM and CDR2 is ANQGSEA. V lost 2 bases to trimming and J lost 4 bases, with 11 bases between them. The CDR3 loop spans 13 amino acids. The CDR3 nucleotides are TGCAGCGTTGAATGGTGGGGAAGCTATGGCTACACCTTC. It encodes CSVEWWGSYGYTF.

This sequence joins TRBV20-1 and TRBJ2-5, with 9 positions matching TRBD1. Germline assignment: CDR1 DFQATT and CDR2 SNEGSKA (reference sequence). This CDR3 region has 13 residues. J gave up 1 base and V 6 bases, and 3 bases lay outside the gene matches. CDR3 DNA sequence: TGCAGTGCGGAGGGACAGGGCCAAGAGACCCAGTACTTC. Translation: CSAEGQGQETQYF.

This clonotype appeared a few times. The chain joins TRBV18 to TRBJ2-3; a weak D match, TRBD2 (5 bases). V lost 6 bases and J lost 4, with 23 bases in between. This CDR3 comprises 17 residues. Germline loops: CDR1 KGHSH, CDR2 LQKENI. The CDR3 sequence is CASSPLGRSGSADTQYF. The CDR3 DNA reads as TGTGCCAGCTCTCCTCTGGGAAGAAGCGGTTCAGCAGATACGCAGTATTTT.

The V gene is TRBV21-1, the J gene TRBJ2-7; no DNA check was done on the table's D call, TRBD1. TRBV21-1 is deemed a pseudogene. CDR3 length equals 14 residues. The CDR3 DNA reads TGTGCCAGCAGCATGGGGGCGGGACCGGGCGAGCAGTACTTC. This gives the protein CASSMGAGPGEQYF.

This clonotype was counted only a few times. The CDR3 sequence is CSANRGPIQETQYF. CDR3 DNA sequence: TGCAGTGCTAACCGGGGACCGATCCAAGAGACCCAGTACTTC. The chain carries TRBV20-1 and TRBJ2-5; possibly TRBD1 or TRBD2 for D (5 bases each). Germline V lookup: CDR1 DFQATT, CDR2 SNEGSKA (reference sequence). CDR3 length: 14 amino acids. Trimming pared 4 bases from V and 1 base from J, leaving 13 bases between.

This clonotype was seen only a few times. This chain uses TRBV4-2 with TRBJ2-1; maybe TRBD1 (6 bases). Between the trimmed V and J ends, which lost 1 base and 10 bases, there was a span of 11 bases. CDR3 length: 13 residues. The germline V gene encodes CDR1 LGHNA and CDR2 YNFKEQ. Here the CDR3 reads CASSQVLGTEQFF. Written as DNA, the CDR3 is TGTGCCAGCAGCCAAGTTTTGGGGACAGAGCAGTTCTTC.

Only a few counts were recorded for this clonotype. The chain has TRBV18 and TRBJ2-7; no definite D call. CDR3 length: 12 amino acids. V was shortened by 2 bases and J by 3 bases, with 5 bases between the two germline ends. Germline values: CDR1 KGHSH, CDR2 LQKENI. The CDR3 DNA reads TGTGCCAGCTCACCAACGCTCTACGAGCAGTACTTC. This codes for CASSPTLYEQYF.

This clonotype was counted a few times. The chain uses TRBV6-2 or TRBV6-3 and TRBJ2-1; TRBD2 agrees at 8 bases. CDR1 and CDR2 from the germline V gene are MNHEY and SVGEGT. The CDR3 totals 16 residues. J lost 3 bases, V lost 5 bases, and 9 bases had no gene match. CDR3 amino acids: CASSRTSAGGYNEQFF. Here the CDR3 DNA reads TGTGCCAGCAGTCGTACGTCGGCGGGGGGCTACAATGAGCAGTTCTTC.

This clonotype was observed a handful of times. The CDR3 sequence is CASKEGSHQYF. The CDR3 DNA reads as TGTGCCAGCAAGGAAGGGTCTCACCAGTACTTC. This sequence joins TRBV7-9 and TRBJ2-5, with D uncertain. Per germline, CDR1 SEHNR and CDR2 FQNEAQ (reference sequence). V gave up 7 bases and J gave up 10 bases, with 13 bases separating them. The CDR3 contains 11 residues.

The V gene is TRBV6-2 or TRBV6-3, the J gene TRBJ1-5; D remains ambiguous. The V and J ends lost 5 bases and 9 bases respectively, with 11 bases between them. Germline CDR1 and CDR2: MNHEY and SVGEGT. The CDR3 loop spans 12 amino acids. The CDR3 DNA reads as TGTGCCAGCAGTCGACCCTCGCGGCCCCAGCATTTT. It codes for CASSRPSRPQHF.

This clonotype was picked up many times. The chain is built from TRBV20-1 and TRBJ2-3; 12 bases fit TRBD2. The CDR3 is 14 amino acids. Germline V gives CDR1 DFQATT, CDR2 SNEGSKA (reference sequence). Germline trimming cut 6 bases from V and 6 bases from J; bases unmatched to any gene: 7. CDR3 nucleotide sequence: TGCAGTGCCCCTATACTAGCGGGAGGCGATACGCAGTATTTT. Protein product: CSAPILAGGDTQYF.

This clonotype was observed a few times. The chain recombines TRBV12-3 or TRBV12-4 with TRBJ2-7; D gene unclear. Trimming left V 3 bases short and J 3 bases short, with 12 bases between. This CDR3 region has 14 residues. The CDR3 bases are TGTGCCAGCAGTTTGCGCACCCTGGGCTACGAGCAGTACTTC. Its protein product is CASSLRTLGYEQYF.

The chain links TRBV10-3 to TRBJ2-3, with D possibly being TRBD2 (6 bases). In germline, CDR1 is ENHRY, CDR2 SYGVKD. The CDR3 extends over 17 amino acids. Trimming left V 0 bases short and J 0 bases short, with 13 bases between. CDR3 DNA: TGTGCCATCAGTGAGTCGGGGAGGAAAGGAAGCACAGATACGCAGTATTTT. Amino acids: CAISESGRKGSTDTQYF.

This clonotype showed up just a few times. The chain combines TRBV20-1 with TRBJ2-5, with TRBD2 matching over 11 bases. V shed 7 bases, J shed 2 bases, and the junction held 3 bases outside the gene matches. There are 13 residues in the CDR3. Germline CDR1 is DFQATT and CDR2 is SNEGSKA (reference sequence). The CDR3 region is CSEVAGGQETQYF. For the CDR3, the DNA is TGCAGTGAAGTAGCGGGGGGGCAAGAGACCCAGTACTTC.

This clonotype was counted a few times. This chain links TRBV9 with TRBJ2-5; D possibly uses TRBD1 or TRBD2 (6 bases each). The CDR3 is 15 amino acids. Germline lookup yields CDR1 SGDLS and CDR2 YYNGEE. V shed 1 base and J shed 5 bases, with 15 bases lying between them. CDR3 loop: CASSVRGATSETQYF. As DNA, the CDR3 is TGTGCCAGCAGCGTAAGGGGGGCCACGTCGGAGACCCAGTACTTC. Full variable domain (missing parts from reference TRBV9 and TRBJ2-5): DSGVTQTPKHLITATGQRVTLRCSPRSGDLSVYWYQQSLDQGLQFLIQYYNGEERAKGNILERFSAQQFPDLHSELNLSSLELGDSALYFCASSVRGATSETQYFGPGTRLLVL.

V usage is TRBV2 and J usage is TRBJ2-2, with D possibly matching TRBD1 (5 bases). The germline V and J ends were trimmed by 1 base and 5 bases, with 8 bases remaining between them. This CDR3 has 14 residues. CDR1 is SNHLY, CDR2 FYNNEI, per germline. Here the CDR3 DNA reads TGTGCCAGCAGTGAAGGGGGCTGGACCGGGGAGCTGTTTTTT. It codes for CASSEGGWTGELFF.

The V gene is TRBV12-3 or TRBV12-4, the J gene TRBJ1-2, with no clear D. This CDR3 comprises 15 residues. V was clipped by 6 bases and J by 2 bases, with 16 bases between them. The CDR3 loop is CASSPTGKPNYGYTF. DNA for the CDR3: TGTGCCAGCAGCCCAACGGGGAAGCCAAACTATGGCTACACCTTC.

This rearrangement joins TRBV10-3 to TRBJ1-1, with 7 bases aligning to TRBD1. The germline V gene has CDR1 ENHRY and CDR2 SYGVKD. V was clipped by 8 bases and J by 4 bases; unmatched bases: 7. CDR3 length: 13 residues. In nucleotides, the CDR3 is TGTGCCATCGAGCAGGGGGAGGGCACTGAAGCTTTCTTT. Translation: CAIEQGEGTEAFF.